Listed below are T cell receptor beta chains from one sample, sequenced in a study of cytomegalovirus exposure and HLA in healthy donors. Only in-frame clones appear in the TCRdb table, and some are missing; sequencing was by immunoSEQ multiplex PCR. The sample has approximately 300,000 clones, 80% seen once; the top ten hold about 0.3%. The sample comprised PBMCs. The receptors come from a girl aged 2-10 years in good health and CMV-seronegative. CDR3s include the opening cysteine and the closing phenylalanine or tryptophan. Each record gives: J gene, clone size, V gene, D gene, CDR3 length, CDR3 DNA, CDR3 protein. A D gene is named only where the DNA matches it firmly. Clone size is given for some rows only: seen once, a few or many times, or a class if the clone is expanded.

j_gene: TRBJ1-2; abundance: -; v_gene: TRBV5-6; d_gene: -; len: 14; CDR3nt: TGTGCCAGCAGCTTTTTCGAGACTAACTATGGCTACACCTTC; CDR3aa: CASSFFETNYGYTF
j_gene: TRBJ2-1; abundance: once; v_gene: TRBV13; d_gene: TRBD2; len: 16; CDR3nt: TGTGCCAGCAGCAAACCGGGACTAGCGGCAGTGAATGAGCAGTTCTTC; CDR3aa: CASSKPGLAAVNEQFF
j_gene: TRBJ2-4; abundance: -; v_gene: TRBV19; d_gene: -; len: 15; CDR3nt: TGTGCCAGTAGTACGTGGAGGGGAGCCAAAAACATTCAGTACTTC; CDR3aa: CASSTWRGAKNIQYF
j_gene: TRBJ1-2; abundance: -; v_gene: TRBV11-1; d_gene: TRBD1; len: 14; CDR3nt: TGTGCCAGCAGCATGACTGGACAGGAATATGGCTACACCTTC; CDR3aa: CASSMTGQEYGYTF
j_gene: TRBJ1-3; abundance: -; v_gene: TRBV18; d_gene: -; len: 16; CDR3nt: TGTGCCAGCTCACCCGGTGGGCCAAGCTCTGGAAACACCATATATTTT; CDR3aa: CASSPGGPSSGNTIYF
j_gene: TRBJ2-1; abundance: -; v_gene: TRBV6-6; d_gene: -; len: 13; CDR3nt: TGTGCCAGCAGTTTGCCTAGTTTTTATGAGCAGTTCTTC; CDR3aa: CASSLPSFYEQFF
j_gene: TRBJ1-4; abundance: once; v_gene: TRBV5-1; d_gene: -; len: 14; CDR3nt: TGCGCCAGCAGTCAACAGCTCCGGAGGGAAAAACTGTTTTTT; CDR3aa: CASSQQLRREKLFF
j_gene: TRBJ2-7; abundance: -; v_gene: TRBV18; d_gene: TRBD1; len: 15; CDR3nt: TGTGCCAGCTCACCAGGGACAGGGGCAGCCTACGAGCAGTACTTC; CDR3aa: CASSPGTGAAYEQYF
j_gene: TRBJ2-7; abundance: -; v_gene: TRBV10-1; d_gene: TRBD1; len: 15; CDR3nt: TGCGCCAGCAGTAGACAGGGGGCTACCTTCTACGAGCAGTACTTC; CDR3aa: CASSRQGATFYEQYF
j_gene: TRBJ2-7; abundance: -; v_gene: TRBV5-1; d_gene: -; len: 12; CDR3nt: TGCGCCAGCAGCTCGCAGGGTTACGAGCAGTACTTC; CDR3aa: CASSSQGYEQYF
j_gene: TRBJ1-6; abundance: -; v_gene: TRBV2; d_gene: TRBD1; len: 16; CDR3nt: TGTGCCAGCAGTGATGCGGGACAGGGAGGAGTTTCACCCCTCCACTTT; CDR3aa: CASSDAGQGGVSPLHF
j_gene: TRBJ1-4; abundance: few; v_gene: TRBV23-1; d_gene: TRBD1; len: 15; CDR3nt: TGCGCCAGTGAATCGACAGGGGCAACTAATGAAAAACTGTTTTTT; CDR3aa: CASESTGATNEKLFF
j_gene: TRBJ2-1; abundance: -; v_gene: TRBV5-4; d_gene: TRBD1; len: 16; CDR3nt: TGTGCCAGCAGCTGGGGGTGGGACAGCTCCTTTGGCGAGCAGTTCTTC; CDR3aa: CASSWGWDSSFGEQFF
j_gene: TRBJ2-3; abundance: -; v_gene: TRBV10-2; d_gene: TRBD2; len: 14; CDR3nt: TGCGCCAGCAGTTCGACTAGCCGCTCAGATACGCAGTATTTT; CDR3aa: CASSSTSRSDTQYF
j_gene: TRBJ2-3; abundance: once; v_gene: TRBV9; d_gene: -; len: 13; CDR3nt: TGTGCCAGCAGCACATTCCTCACAGATACGCAGTATTTT; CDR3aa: CASSTFLTDTQYF
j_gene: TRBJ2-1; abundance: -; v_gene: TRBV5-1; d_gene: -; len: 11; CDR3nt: TGCGCCAGCAGCTTTAACGGTGAGCAGTTCTTC; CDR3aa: CASSFNGEQFF
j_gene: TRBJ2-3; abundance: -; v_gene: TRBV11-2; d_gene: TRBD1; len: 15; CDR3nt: TGTGCCAGCAGTATGAGGGGGCTAACGGCAGATACGCAGTATTTT; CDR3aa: CASSMRGLTADTQYF
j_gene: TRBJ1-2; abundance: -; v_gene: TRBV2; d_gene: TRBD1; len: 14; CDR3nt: TGTGCCAGCAGTGCACGACAGGGCTCCTATGGCTACACCTTC; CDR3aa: CASSARQGSYGYTF
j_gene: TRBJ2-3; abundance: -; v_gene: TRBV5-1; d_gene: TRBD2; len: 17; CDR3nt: TGCGCCAGCAGCTGGGATCCTAGCGGGAGGGCCCGAGATACGCAGTATTTT; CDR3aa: CASSWDPSGRARDTQYF
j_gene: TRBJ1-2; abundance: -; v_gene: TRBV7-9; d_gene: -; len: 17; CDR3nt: TGTGCCAGCAGCTTAACCCAGCGCCCCAACGGAAGGAATGGCTACACCTTC; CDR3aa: CASSLTQRPNGRNGYTF
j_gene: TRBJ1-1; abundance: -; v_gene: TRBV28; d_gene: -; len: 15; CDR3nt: TGTGCCAGCAGAAAACGCTGGGGCAGTCGCTCTGAAGCTTTCTTT; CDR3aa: CASRKRWGSRSEAFF
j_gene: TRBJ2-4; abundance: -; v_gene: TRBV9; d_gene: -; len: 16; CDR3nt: TGTGCCAGCAGCGTAGTAGAAGTTCTAGCCAAAAACATTCAGTACTTC; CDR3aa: CASSVVEVLAKNIQYF
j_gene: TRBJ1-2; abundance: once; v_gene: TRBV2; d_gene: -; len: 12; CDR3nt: TGTGCCAGCATGGGGCAGGGTTGGGGCTACACCTTC; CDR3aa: CASMGQGWGYTF
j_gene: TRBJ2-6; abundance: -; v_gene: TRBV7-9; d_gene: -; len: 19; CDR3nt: TGTGCCAGCAGCAGCCTAGGCGGGGAAAGAAACTCTGGGGCCAACGTCCTGACTTTC; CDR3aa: CASSSLGGERNSGANVLTF
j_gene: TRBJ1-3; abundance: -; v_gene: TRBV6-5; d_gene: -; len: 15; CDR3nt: TGTGCCACCACCCGAATTGGGAGCTCTGGAAACACCATATATTTT; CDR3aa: CATTRIGSSGNTIYF
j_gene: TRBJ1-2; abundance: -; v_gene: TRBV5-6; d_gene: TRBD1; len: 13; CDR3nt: TGTGCCAGCAGCTCGACAGGGGGCTATGGCTACACCTTC; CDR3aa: CASSSTGGYGYTF
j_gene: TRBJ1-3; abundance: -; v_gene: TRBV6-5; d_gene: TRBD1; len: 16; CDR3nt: TGTGCCAGCAGTTTGACAGGGATCCGCTCTGGAAACACCATATATTTT; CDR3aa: CASSLTGIRSGNTIYF
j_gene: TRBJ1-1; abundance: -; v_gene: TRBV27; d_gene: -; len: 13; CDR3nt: TGTGCCAGCAGTTCTACCGCCAACACTGAAGCTTTCTTT; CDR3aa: CASSSTANTEAFF
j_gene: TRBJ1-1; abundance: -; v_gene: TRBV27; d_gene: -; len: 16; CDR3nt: TGTGCCAGCAGTCCCTACCCCTCGGGTTTAAACACTGAAGCTTTCTTT; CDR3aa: CASSPYPSGLNTEAFF
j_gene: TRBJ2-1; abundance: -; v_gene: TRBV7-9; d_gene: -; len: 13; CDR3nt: TGTTCCAGCAGCTTTAGATCTGGCGGCGAGCAGTTCTTC; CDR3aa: CSSSFRSGGEQFF
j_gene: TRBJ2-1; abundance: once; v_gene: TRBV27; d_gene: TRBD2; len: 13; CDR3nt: TGTGCCAGTGAGGGACTAGCGACTAATGAGCAGTTCTTC; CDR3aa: CASEGLATNEQFF
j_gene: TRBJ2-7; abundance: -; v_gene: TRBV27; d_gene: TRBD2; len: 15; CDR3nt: TGTGCCAGCAGTTTATCCGCGGGGGGGCCCCACGAGCAGTACTTC; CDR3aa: CASSLSAGGPHEQYF
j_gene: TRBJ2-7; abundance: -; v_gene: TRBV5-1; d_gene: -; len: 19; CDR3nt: TGCGCCAGCAGCTTGCCTAGGACTCCCACGTTAGCACCGCTCTACGAGCAGTACTTC; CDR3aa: CASSLPRTPTLAPLYEQYF
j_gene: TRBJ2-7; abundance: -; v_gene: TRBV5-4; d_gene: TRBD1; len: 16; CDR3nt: TGTGCCAGCAGCGATAGGGACAGGGGAGGCTCCTACGAGCAGTACTTC; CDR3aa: CASSDRDRGGSYEQYF
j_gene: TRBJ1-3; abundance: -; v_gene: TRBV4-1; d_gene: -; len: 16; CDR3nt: TGCGCCAGCAGCCAAGATGGGCCGCGCTCTGGAAACACCATATATTTT; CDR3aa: CASSQDGPRSGNTIYF
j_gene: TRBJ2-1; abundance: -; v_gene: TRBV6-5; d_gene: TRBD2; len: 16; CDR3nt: TGTGCCAGCAGTTACTCCACTAGCGGGGGGATATATGAGCAGTTCTTC; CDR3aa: CASSYSTSGGIYEQFF
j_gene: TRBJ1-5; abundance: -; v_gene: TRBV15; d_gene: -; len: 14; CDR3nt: TGTGCCACCAGCCGGGGGGACCGTCATCAGCCCCAGCATTTT; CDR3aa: CATSRGDRHQPQHF
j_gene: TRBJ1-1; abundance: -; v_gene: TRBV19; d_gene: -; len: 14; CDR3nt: TGTGCCAGTAGTATCTTTAGAGGGGGCACTGAAGCTTTCTTT; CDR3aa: CASSIFRGGTEAFF
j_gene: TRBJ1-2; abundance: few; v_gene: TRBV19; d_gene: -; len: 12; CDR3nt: TGTGCCAGTATGTACAGAAACTATGGCTACACCTTC; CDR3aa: CASMYRNYGYTF
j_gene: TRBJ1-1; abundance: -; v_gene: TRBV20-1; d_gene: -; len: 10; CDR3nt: TGCAGTGCTCCTAAGCATGAAGCTTTCTTT; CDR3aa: CSAPKHEAFF
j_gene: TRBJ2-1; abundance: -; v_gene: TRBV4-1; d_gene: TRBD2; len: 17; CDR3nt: TGCGCCAGCAGCCAAGGTTCAGGGACTAGCGTGTACAATGAGCAGTTCTTC; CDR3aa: CASSQGSGTSVYNEQFF
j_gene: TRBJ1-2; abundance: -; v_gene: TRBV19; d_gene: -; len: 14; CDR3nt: TGTGCCAGTAGTAGAGCGGGGGGTGGCTATGGCTACACCTTC; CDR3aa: CASSRAGGGYGYTF
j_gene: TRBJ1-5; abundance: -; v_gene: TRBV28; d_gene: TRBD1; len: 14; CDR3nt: TGTGCCAGCAGCCGCAGGGGGAGGCATCAGCCCCAGCATTTT; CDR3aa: CASSRRGRHQPQHF
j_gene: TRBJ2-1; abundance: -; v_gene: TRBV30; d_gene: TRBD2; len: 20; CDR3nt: TGTGCCTGGAGTCCCGGACTAGCGGGAGTAAGGGCAGGGGGATACAATGAGCAGTTCTTC; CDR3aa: CAWSPGLAGVRAGGYNEQFF
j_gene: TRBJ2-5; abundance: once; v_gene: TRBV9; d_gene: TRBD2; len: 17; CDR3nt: TGTGCCAGCAGCGTAGGTAGTAGCGGGGGCCGACAAGAGACCCAGTACTTC; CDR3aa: CASSVGSSGGRQETQYF
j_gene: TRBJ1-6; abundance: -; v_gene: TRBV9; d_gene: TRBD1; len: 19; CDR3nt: TGTGCCAGCAGCGTAGAGCCCTTCGCGGGGACAGGGCATAATTCACCCCTCCACTTT; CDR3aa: CASSVEPFAGTGHNSPLHF